The sequence of this T cell receptor (beta chain) was determined in a study of blood T cell repertoires in COVID-19. Produced via immunoSEQ multiplex PCR; TCRdb's table is partial and in-frame only. The sample yields about 88,000 clones, 80% to 90% seen once. J gave up 5 bases and V 5 bases, and 8 bases lay outside the gene matches. This CDR3 region has 15 residues. Germline-derived CDR1 and CDR2 are SGHTA and FQGNSA. Sequencing used peripheral blood. The chain carries TRBV7-2 and TRBJ2-2; TRBD2 agrees at 7 bases. The receptor comes from an older man with acute or convalescent COVID-19. CDR3 sequence: CASSPRAGWTGELFF. In DNA form, the CDR3 reads TGTGCCAGCAGCCCCCGAGCGGGATGGACCGGGGAGCTGTTTTTT.